This T cell receptor beta chain was sequenced for a study of CD8 T cells in ankylosing spondylitis. Study-wide results and limits: A TCR beta motif of fewer than ten highly homologous variants seemed to mark ankylosing spondylitis blood. Disease-associated clones were CD8+ and fairly uncommon in peripheral blood.

This clonotype was picked up many times. Its antigen is undetermined. TCRdb reprocessed the 5' RACE reads with MiXCR, giving one entry per CDR3 protein. The top ten clones hold 9.5% to 15% of a sample with about 130,000 distinct CDR3 sequences, approximately 7.3% of them seen once. Germline V gene sequence: CDR1 SGHRS, CDR2 YFSETQ. The CDR3 runs to 13 residues. After removal of 3 bases from V and 13 bases from J, the junction contained 3 bases not matched to a gene. The specimen was blood, either unsorted or a sorted T cell fraction (not recorded which). The sequence derives from a female donor with ankylosing spondylitis or in good health (not recorded which). J is TRBJ1-6 and V is TRBV5-1; 11 bases map to TRBD1. The CDR3 loop is CASSWGQGGPLHF. CDR3 nucleotide sequence: TGCGCCAGCAGCTGGGGACAGGGGGGCCCCCTCCACTTT.